This TCR beta chain was identified in a study of T cells after yellow fever vaccination (dated by TCRdb to 2018 to 2020). In the study overall: Libraries from fractions with low cell numbers were prepared with the SMART-Seq v4 Ultra Low Input RNA kit. To track T-cell clones before and after primary and booster YFV17D yellow fever vaccination, bulk TCR alpha and beta repertoires were sequenced longitudinally. The cohort comprised two healthy male donors, one aged 18 to 29 and one aged 30 to 39 years. Bulk PBMC replicates and cell subsets were isolated from blood drawn at multiple timepoints before and after both primary and secondary immunization. The paper's findings and limits, for the study overall: Computational filtering was required because FACS-sorted repertoires could contain abundant contaminating clonotypes from the bulk population. A small fraction of clonotypes showed up in both the CD4 and CD8 compartments, probably as a result of convergent recombination. Because only two donors were included in the study, the extent to which the findings can be generalized is limited. Most clones expanded after primary vaccination were re-detected after the booster (almost 97% of CD4 and around 88% of CD8), suggesting broad memory maintenance. Compared with the primary T-cell response, the secondary T-cell response was weaker but faster, peaking on day 5 rather than day 15.

A word on this clonotype: What this receptor recognizes is not known. Base qualities are not at hand, and no much larger clone is one base apart.

The sample's treatment or condition label is to be understood as: live attenuated yellow fever vaccine strain. At each blood-draw timepoint, two biological replicates of bulk PBMCs were collected. A standard Ficoll-Paque protocol was used to isolate PBMCs from peripheral blood. TriZol was used to extract RNA from bulk PBMCs, from CD4 and CD8 fractions, and from dextramer-positive and dextramer-negative fractions. TCRdb lists the instrument as Illumina NovaSeq 6000. Synthesis of TCR cDNA relied on 5'RACE template switching, a step that introduced a universal primer site along with unique molecular identifiers. Priming for cDNA synthesis came from both the TCR alpha and TCR beta constant segments. Library amplification involved two PCR steps, and the second step added sample barcodes and sequencing adapters. Sequencing of libraries was performed on Illumina HiSeq 2500 (2x100 bp) or NovaSeq (2x150 bp). The paper's processing steps were these. Reads were demultiplexed and collapsed into UMI consensus sequences with MIGEC, and V(D)J alignment was performed with MiXCR. Clonotypes responding to the vaccine were identified with edgeR on replicate PBMC samples, with the criteria of FDR below 0.01 and a log2 fold change above 5 up to day 15. CD4 or CD8 identity was assigned to each bulk clonotype according to whether the clonotype was present at higher abundance in the sequenced CD4 repertoire or the sequenced CD8 repertoire. The raw public reads went through TCRdb reprocessing: fastp at Q25, MiXCR clone calling, in-frame beta chains kept. Entries are consolidated by CDR3 protein sequence, retaining the most common genes and DNA. It is TCRdb's table, rather than the study itself, that gives the V and J calls and clone size. In this sample the table shows about 330,000 distinct CDR3 sequences, approximately 4% of which occur a single time. The ten largest clones add up to 20% to 25% of the sample.

The receptor's source is a man younger than 30 who received the YFV17D yellow fever vaccine. The specimen comprised PBMCs, sampled 5 days after the yellow fever booster vaccination.

The DNA is as follows: TGTGCCAGCAGCACCCCCCGGGACACCGATTCACCCCTCCACTTT. Its protein product is CASSTPRDTDSPLHF. This chain joins TRBV7-9 to TRBJ1-6; TRBD1 is a possible D gene, resting on 6 matching bases. V loses 5 bases of germline sequence and J loses 8 bases, and the interval between the two ends is 16 bases. The CDR3 covers 15 residues, taking in both the cysteine and the phenylalanine. The CDR3 DNA has 45 bases and is translated from base 1. CDR1 is given as SEHNR and CDR2 as FQNEAQ, both from the germline V gene (reference sequence).